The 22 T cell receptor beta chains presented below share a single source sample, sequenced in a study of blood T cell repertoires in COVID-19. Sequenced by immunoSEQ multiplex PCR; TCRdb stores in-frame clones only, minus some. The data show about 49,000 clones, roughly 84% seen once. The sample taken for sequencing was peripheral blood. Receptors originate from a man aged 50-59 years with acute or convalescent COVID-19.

CDR3 sequence (DNA): TGTGCCAGCAGCTTCGGGACAGGCGGAGGCTACACCTTC. Its protein product is CASSFGTGGGYTF. V usage is TRBV5-6 and J usage is TRBJ1-2; 8 positions match TRBD1. Losses at the gene ends were 2 bases for V and 8 bases for J; bases not matched to a gene: 5. The CDR3 length is 13 residues. Germline V lookup: CDR1 SGHDT, CDR2 YYEEEE. The variable domain in full, with the rest retrieved from reference TRBV5-6 and TRBJ1-2, is DAGVTQSPTHLIKTRGQQVTLRCSPKSGHDTVSWYQQALGQGPQFIFQYYEEEERQRGNFPDRFSGHQFPNYSSELNVNALLLGDSALYLCASSFGTGGGYTFGSGTRLTVV.

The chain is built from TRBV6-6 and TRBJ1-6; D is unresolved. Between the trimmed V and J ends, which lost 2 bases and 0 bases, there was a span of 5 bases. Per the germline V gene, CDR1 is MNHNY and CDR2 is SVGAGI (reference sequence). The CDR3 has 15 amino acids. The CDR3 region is CASSYPSSYNSPLHF. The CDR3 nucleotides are TGTGCCAGCAGTTACCCGAGCTCCTATAATTCACCCCTCCACTTT.

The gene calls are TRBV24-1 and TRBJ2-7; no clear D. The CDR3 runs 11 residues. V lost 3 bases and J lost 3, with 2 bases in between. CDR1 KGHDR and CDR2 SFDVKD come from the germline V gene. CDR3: CATSDRYEQYF. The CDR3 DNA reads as TGTGCCACCAGTGATCGCTACGAGCAGTACTTC.

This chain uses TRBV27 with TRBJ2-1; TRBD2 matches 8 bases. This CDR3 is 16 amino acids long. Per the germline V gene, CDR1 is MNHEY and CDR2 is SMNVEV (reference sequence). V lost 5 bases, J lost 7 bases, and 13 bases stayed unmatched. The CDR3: CASSAQGAGDRNEQFF. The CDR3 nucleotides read TGTGCCAGCAGTGCCCAAGGAGCGGGAGACAGAAATGAGCAGTTCTTC.

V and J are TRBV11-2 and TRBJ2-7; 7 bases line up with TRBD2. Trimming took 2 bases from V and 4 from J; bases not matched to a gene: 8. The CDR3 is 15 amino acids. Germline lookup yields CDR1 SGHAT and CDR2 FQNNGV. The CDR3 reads CASSLPNLGGYEQYF. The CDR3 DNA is TGTGCCAGCAGCTTACCTAACCTCGGGGGGTACGAGCAGTACTTC.

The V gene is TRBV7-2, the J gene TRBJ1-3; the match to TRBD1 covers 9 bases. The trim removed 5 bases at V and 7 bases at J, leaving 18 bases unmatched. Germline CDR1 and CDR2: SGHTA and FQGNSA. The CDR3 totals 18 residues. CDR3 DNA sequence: TGTGCCAGCAGCGAAAGGGGGACTGGGACAGGGAATTGGAACACCATATATTTT. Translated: CASSERGTGTGNWNTIYF.

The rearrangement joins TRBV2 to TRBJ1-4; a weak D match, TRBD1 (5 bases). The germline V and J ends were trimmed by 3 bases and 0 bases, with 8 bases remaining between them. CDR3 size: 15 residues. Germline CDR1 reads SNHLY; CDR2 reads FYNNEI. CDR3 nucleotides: TGTGCCAGCAGTGATTTAGGGGCAACTAATGAAAAACTGTTTTTT. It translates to CASSDLGATNEKLFF.

The CDR3 reads CASSSPGQGNEKLFF. The CDR3 region has the DNA TGTGCCAGCAGCTCCCCGGGACAGGGGAATGAAAAACTGTTTTTT. The V and J genes are TRBV9 and TRBJ1-4; 10 bases are a match to TRBD1. The length of the CDR3 is 15 residues. Per germline, CDR1 SGDLS and CDR2 YYNGEE. With V trimmed by 4 bases and J by 5 bases, 5 bases remained unmatched.

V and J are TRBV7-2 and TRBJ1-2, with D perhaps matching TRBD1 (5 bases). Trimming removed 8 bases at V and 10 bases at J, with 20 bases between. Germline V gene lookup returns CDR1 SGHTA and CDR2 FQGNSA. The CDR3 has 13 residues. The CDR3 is CASHQTASHVYTF. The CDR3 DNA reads TGTGCCAGCCATCAGACAGCCTCTCATGTCTACACCTTC.

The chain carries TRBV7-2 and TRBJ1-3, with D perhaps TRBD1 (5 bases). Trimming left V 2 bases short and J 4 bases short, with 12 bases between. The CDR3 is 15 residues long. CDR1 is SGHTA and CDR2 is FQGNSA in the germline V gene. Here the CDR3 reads CASSLYMGRGNTIYF. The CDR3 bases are TGTGCCAGCAGCTTATATATGGGGCGCGGAAACACCATATATTTT.

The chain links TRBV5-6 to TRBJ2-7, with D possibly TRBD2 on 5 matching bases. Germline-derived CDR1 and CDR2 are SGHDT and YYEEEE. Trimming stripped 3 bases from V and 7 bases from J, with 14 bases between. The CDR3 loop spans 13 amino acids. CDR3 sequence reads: CASSYGGSGEQYF. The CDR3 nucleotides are TGTGCCAGCAGCTATGGCGGATCGGGGGAGCAGTACTTC.

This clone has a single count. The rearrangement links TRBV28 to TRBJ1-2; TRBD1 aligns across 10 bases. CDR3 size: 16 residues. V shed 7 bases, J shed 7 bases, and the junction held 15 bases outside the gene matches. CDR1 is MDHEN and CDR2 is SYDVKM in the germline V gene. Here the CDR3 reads CASTPPGRQGAGGYTF. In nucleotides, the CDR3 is TGTGCCAGCACCCCCCCTGGTCGACAGGGGGCGGGTGGCTACACCTTC.

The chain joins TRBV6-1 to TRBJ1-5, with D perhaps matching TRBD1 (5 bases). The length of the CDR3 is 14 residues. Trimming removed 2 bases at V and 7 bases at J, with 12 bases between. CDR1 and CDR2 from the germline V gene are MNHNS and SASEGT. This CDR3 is CASSESGVKQPQHF. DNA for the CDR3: TGTGCCAGCAGTGAATCGGGGGTAAAACAGCCCCAGCATTTT.

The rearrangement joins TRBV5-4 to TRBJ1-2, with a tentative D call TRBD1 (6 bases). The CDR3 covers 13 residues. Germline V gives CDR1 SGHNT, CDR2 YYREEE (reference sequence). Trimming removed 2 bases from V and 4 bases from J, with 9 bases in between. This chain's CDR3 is CASSLTGFYGYTF. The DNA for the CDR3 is TGTGCCAGCAGCTTAACAGGGTTCTATGGCTACACCTTC.

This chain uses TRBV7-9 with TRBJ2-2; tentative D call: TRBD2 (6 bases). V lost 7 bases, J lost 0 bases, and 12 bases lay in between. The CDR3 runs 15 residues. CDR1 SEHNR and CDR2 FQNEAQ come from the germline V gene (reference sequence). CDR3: CASTPGVSNTGELFF. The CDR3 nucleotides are TGTGCCAGCACCCCGGGGGTGTCGAACACCGGGGAGCTGTTTTTT.

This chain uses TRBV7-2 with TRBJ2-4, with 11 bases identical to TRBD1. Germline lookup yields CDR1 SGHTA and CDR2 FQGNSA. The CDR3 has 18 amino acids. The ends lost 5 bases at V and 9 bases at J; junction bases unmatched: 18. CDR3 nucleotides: TGTGCCAGCAGCCCCCACGCCCGGACAGGGGGCGCGGCGAGCATTCAGTACTTC. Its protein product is CASSPHARTGGAASIQYF.

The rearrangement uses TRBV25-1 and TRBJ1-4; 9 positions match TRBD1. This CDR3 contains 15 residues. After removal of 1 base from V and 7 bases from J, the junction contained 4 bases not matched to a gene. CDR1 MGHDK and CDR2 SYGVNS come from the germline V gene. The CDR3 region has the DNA TGTGCCAGCAGTGAATTGGGGACAGGGAGTGAAAAACTGTTTTTT. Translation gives CASSELGTGSEKLFF.

For the CDR3, the DNA is TGCGCCAGCAGCTTGGAGGCTAGCGGGAAGGCCGGGGAGCTGTTTTTT. This sequence encodes CASSLEASGKAGELFF. The chain employs TRBV5-1 and TRBJ2-2; 9 bases align to TRBD2. The CDR3 contains 16 residues. Germline V gene lookup returns CDR1 SGHRS and CDR2 YFSETQ. V was pared by 0 bases and J by 6 bases, with 6 bases of the junction left unmatched.

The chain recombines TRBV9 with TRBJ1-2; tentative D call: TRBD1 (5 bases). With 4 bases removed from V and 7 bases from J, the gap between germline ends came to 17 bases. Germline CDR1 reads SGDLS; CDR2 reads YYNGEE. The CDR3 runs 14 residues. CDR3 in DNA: TGTGCCAGCAGCACCACGGGGGGGATCCGTGGCTACACCTTC. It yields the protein CASSTTGGIRGYTF.

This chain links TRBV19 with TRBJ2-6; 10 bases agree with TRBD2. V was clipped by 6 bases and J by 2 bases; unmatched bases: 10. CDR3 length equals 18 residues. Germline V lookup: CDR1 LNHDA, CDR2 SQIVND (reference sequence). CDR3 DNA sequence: TGTGCCAGTAGCTTGAGAAGCGGGGGGGCTACTGGGGCCAACGTCCTGACTTTC. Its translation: CASSLRSGGATGANVLTF.

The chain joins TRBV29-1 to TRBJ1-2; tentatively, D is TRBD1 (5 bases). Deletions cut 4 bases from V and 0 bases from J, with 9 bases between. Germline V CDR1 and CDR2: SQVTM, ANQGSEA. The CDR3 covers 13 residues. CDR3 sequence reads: CSVGRGTNYGYTF. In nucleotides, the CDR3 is TGCAGCGTTGGTAGGGGTACTAACTATGGCTACACCTTC.

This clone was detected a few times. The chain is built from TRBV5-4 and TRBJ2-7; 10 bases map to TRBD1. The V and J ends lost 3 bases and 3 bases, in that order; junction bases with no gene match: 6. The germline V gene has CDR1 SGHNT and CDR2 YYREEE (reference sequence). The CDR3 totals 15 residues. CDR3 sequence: CASSSSGTGVYEQYF. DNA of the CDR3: TGTGCCAGCAGCTCCTCCGGGACAGGGGTCTACGAGCAGTACTTC. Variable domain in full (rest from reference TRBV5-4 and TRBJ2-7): ETGVTQSPTHLIKTRGQQVTLRCSSQSGHNTVSWYQQALGQGPQFIFQYYREEENGRGNFPPRFSGLQFPNYSSELNVNALELDDSALYLCASSSSGTGVYEQYFGPGTRLTVT.